This T cell receptor beta chain was identified in a study of shared clonotypes between healthy human individuals. As for the study in general: Aged 18 to 49, the donors were a couple of women and a few men.

V lost 1 base, J lost 0 bases, and 8 bases lay in between. CDR1 is SGHRS and CDR2 is YFSETQ in the germline V gene. The length of the CDR3 is 15 residues. Profiling relied on immunoSEQ multiplex PCR, and the TCRdb table lists in-frame clones only, not all of them. The data hold approximately 2,300,000 clones, with under 95% observed a single time. Study-wide findings and caveats: Clonotypes that were shared across a handful of donors made up around 5.5% of naive CD4 clonotypes.

With respect to this clone: Its antigen is undetermined. Other DNA sequences of this sample code for an identical CDR3.

The chain employs TRBV5-1 and TRBJ2-1; possible D gene TRBD2, 6 bases. The specimen sequenced was naive CD4+ T cells from PBMCs. As for subset: CD45RA+ positively selected. The source is a man between 18 and 35 years old in good health. Some clones in this sample may be carry-over from other donors' samples. This CDR3 is CASSLLASSYNEQFF. Written as DNA, the CDR3 is TGCGCCAGCAGCTTGCTAGCGAGCTCCTACAATGAGCAGTTCTTC.